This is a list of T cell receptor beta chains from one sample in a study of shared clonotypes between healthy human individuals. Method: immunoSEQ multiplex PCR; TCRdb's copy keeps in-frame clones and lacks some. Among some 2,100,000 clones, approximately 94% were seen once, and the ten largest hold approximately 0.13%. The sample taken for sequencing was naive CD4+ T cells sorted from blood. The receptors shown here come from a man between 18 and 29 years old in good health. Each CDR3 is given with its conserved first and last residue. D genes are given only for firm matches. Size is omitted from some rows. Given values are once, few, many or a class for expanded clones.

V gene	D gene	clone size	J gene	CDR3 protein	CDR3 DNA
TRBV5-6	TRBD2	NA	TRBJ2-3	CASSPSAGGPTSTDTQYF	TGTGCCAGCAGCCCCAGTGCGGGGGGCCCGACTAGCACAGATACGCAGTATTTT
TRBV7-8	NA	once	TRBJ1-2	CASSLRAATNYGYTF	TGTGCCAGCAGCTTAAGGGCGGCTACTAACTATGGCTACACCTTC
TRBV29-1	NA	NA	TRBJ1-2	CSVDPGTGDYTF	TGCAGCGTTGATCCCGGGACGGGAGACTACACCTTC
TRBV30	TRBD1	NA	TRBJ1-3	CAWSASRDSSGNTIYF	TGTGCCTGGAGTGCCTCCCGGGACAGCTCTGGAAACACCATATATTTT
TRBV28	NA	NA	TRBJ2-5	CASSPESLGGRETQYF	TGTGCCAGCAGTCCCGAAAGCTTGGGTGGGCGAGAGACCCAGTACTTC
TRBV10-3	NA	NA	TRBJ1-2	CAISESSTGGNGYTF	TGTGCCATCAGTGAATCCTCAACCGGTGGGAATGGCTACACCTTC
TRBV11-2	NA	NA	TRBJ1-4	CASSLGGAFSEKLFF	TGTGCCAGCAGCTTAGGGGGTGCATTCAGTGAAAAACTGTTTTTT
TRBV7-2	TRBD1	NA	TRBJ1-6	CASSLGTVNSPLHF	TGTGCCAGCAGCCTGGGGACAGTGAATTCACCCCTCCACTTT
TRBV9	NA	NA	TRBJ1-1	CASSVEGHMNTEAFF	TGTGCCAGCAGCGTAGAGGGACACATGAACACTGAAGCTTTCTTT
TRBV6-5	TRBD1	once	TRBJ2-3	CASSYSFQGVDTQYF	TGTGCCAGCAGTTACTCGTTTCAGGGGGTAGATACGCAGTATTTT
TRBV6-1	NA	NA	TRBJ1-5	CASSEVTNQPQHF	TGTGCCAGCAGTGAGGTCACGAACCAGCCCCAGCATTTT
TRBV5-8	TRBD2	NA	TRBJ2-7	CASLPGLAGVTYEQYF	TGTGCCAGTCTACCGGGACTAGCGGGTGTTACCTACGAGCAGTACTTC
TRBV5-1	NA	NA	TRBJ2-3	CASSLDRARGDTQYF	TGCGCCAGCAGCTTGGACAGGGCTAGGGGAGATACGCAGTATTTT
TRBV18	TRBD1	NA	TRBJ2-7	CASSPAGQGSYEQYF	TGTGCCAGCTCACCAGCGGGACAGGGCTCCTACGAGCAGTACTTC
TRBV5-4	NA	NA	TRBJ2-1	CASSQTLGGWNEQFF	TGTGCCAGCAGCCAGACACTGGGAGGATGGAATGAGCAGTTCTTC
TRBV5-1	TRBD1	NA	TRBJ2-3	CASSSGTVSTDTQYF	TGCGCCAGCAGCTCCGGGACAGTAAGCACAGATACGCAGTATTTT
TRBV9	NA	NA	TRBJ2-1	CASSVGGGVGWNEQFF	TGTGCCAGCAGCGTCGGCGGGGGCGTGGGTTGGAATGAGCAGTTCTTC
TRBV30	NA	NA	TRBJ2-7	CAWSWALDEQYF	TGTGCCTGGTCATGGGCGCTCGACGAGCAGTACTTC
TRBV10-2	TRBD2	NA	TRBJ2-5	CASTVAGGPPETQYF	TGCGCCAGCACCGTAGCGGGAGGGCCTCCTGAGACCCAGTACTTC
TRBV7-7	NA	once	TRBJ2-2	CASSSSRNTGELFF	TGTGCTAGCAGCTCTTCTCGAAACACCGGGGAGCTGTTTTTT
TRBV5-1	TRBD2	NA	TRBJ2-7	CASSRGTSGGKLYEQYF	TGCGCCAGCAGCCGCGGGACTAGCGGGGGGAAACTCTACGAGCAGTACTTC
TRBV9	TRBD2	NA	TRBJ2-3	CASRKGLSTDTQYF	TGTGCCAGCAGGAAGGGACTAAGCACAGATACGCAGTATTTT